Below, 16 T cell receptor beta chains from the same sample are listed, as sequenced in a study of post-analysis software for immune sequencing data. These receptors' targets are unknown. Tagging with unique molecular identifiers was a feature of the TCR beta cDNA libraries. In TCRdb, the PCR reads were re-called with MiXCR into one record per CDR3 protein. Here the sample spans about 540,000 distinct CDR3 sequences, around 34% being singletons. Study observations and caveats: The five TRBV segments detected at higher frequency in patients than in controls included TRBV5-6, TRBV5-1 and TRBV20-1.

The sample taken for sequencing was blood. Every receptor here comes from a girl aged 2-17 years with multiple sclerosis.

This clonotype was seen more than once but under ten times. The V gene is TRBV20-1, the J gene TRBJ1-4; D perhaps matches TRBD1 (5 bases). V was pared by 6 bases and J by 4 bases, with 15 bases between. CDR1 is DFQATT, CDR2 SNEGSKA, per germline (reference sequence). This CDR3 spans 14 amino acids. CDR3 nucleotides: TGCAGTGCGAGGCAGGACACGAGTAATGAAAAACTGTTTTTT. As protein: CSARQDTSNEKLFF.

This chain joins TRBV5-1 and TRBJ2-2; D unclear. This CDR3 is 14 amino acids long. Germline loops: CDR1 SGHRS, CDR2 YFSETQ. V lost 3 bases, J lost 4 bases, and 10 bases lay in between. The CDR3 is CASSWLRITGELFF. The CDR3 DNA follows: TGCGCCAGCAGCTGGCTCAGGATCACCGGGGAGCTGTTTTTT.

This sequence joins TRBV20-1 and TRBJ2-7, with 7 bases aligning to TRBD1. The CDR3 is 12 residues long. V gave up 6 bases and J gave up 3 bases; unmatched junction bases: 5. Germline V gives CDR1 DFQATT, CDR2 SNEGSKA (reference sequence). In DNA, the CDR3 is TGCAGTGCCCCCGGGGACAGCTACGAGCAGTACTTC. It specifies CSAPGDSYEQYF.

The chain joins TRBV20-1 to TRBJ2-5; 9 nucleotides align to TRBD2. Looked up from germline, CDR1 is DFQATT and CDR2 is SNEGSKA (reference sequence). This CDR3 contains 16 residues. The V gene end was trimmed by 0 bases and the J gene end by 2 bases; junction bases not matched to a gene: 7. In nucleotides, the CDR3 is TGCAGTGCTAGAGATATCCTAGCGGGGTATCAAGAGACCCAGTACTTC. Translating gives CSARDILAGYQETQYF.

The table lists this clonotype with a few counts. The chain uses TRBV12-3 or TRBV12-4 and TRBJ1-1; D gene uncertain. V shed 6 bases and J shed 0 bases, with 14 bases lying between them. The CDR3 loop spans 15 amino acids. CDR3: CASSHYSGMNTEAFF. Written as DNA, the CDR3 is TGTGCCAGCAGCCATTACTCGGGGATGAACACTGAAGCTTTCTTT.

V is TRBV7-3 and J is TRBJ2-5; maybe TRBD2 (5 bases). CDR3 length equals 13 residues. CDR1 SGHTA and CDR2 FQGTGA come from the germline V gene. With 1 base removed from V and 3 bases from J, the gap between germline ends came to 6 bases. CDR3 coding DNA: TGTGCCAGCAGCTTAATGAGGGAAGAGACCCAGTACTTC. Its translation is CASSLMREETQYF. The whole variable domain, filled in from reference TRBV7-3 and TRBJ2-5, reads GAGVSQTPSNKVTEKGKYVELRCDPISGHTALYWYRQSLGQGPEFLIYFQGTGAADDSGLPNDRFFAVRPEGSVSTLKIQRTERGDSAVYLCASSLMREETQYFGPGTRLLVL.

The rearrangement links TRBV10-3 to TRBJ2-5, with 7 bases matching TRBD1. The CDR3 has 14 residues. CDR1 and CDR2 (germline): ENHRY, SYGVKD. J lost 5 bases, V lost 4 bases, and 7 bases had no gene match. The CDR3 DNA is TGTGCCATCAGTGGACAGGGCTTCGGGGAGACCCAGTACTTC. It yields the protein CAISGQGFGETQYF.

The rearrangement links TRBV7-2 to TRBJ2-5, with TRBD2 as a possible D gene (6 bases). Germline V gene lookup returns CDR1 SGHTA and CDR2 FQGNSA. The CDR3 extends over 16 amino acids. Trimming left V 5 bases short and J 6 bases short, with 22 bases between. The chain's CDR3 is CASSPNVGGGGKTQYF. The CDR3 DNA reads TGTGCCAGCAGCCCAAACGTGGGGGGTGGAGGGAAGACCCAGTACTTC.

The chain has TRBV10-1 and TRBJ1-1; D gene unclear. The V end was cut by 2 bases, the J end by 1 base, with 11 bases between. The CDR3 totals 15 residues. Germline V lookup: CDR1 WNHNN, CDR2 SYGVQD (reference sequence). The CDR3 spells CASSEGRGGNTEAFF. The CDR3 DNA sequence: TGCGCCAGCAGTGAGGGGCGGGGAGGGAACACTGAAGCTTTCTTT.

The V and J genes are TRBV6-5 and TRBJ1-5; unclear D gene. This CDR3 has 13 residues. Germline V gene sequence: CDR1 MNHEY, CDR2 SVGAGI. Deletions cut 6 bases from V and 6 bases from J, with 12 bases between. In nucleotides, the CDR3 is TGTGCCAGCAGGCGTTCCAGAATTCAGCCCCAGCATTTT. Its protein is CASRRSRIQPQHF.

The V gene is TRBV5-6, the J gene TRBJ1-1; 9 bases fit TRBD1. CDR3 length: 16 residues. With 2 bases clipped from V and 0 bases from J, the junction kept 5 bases outside the gene matches. Germline V gene sequence: CDR1 SGHDT, CDR2 YYEEEE. The CDR3: CASSFGTGSVNTEAFF. CDR3 DNA: TGTGCCAGCAGCTTCGGGACAGGGTCCGTGAACACTGAAGCTTTCTTT.

There are a few counts of this clonotype. The V call is TRBV20-1, the J call TRBJ1-5, with D uncertain. The germline CDR1 and CDR2 sequences are DFQATT and SNEGSKA (reference sequence). This CDR3 contains 12 residues. With 5 bases removed from V and 8 bases from J, the gap between germline ends came to 13 bases. The CDR3 DNA reads as TGCAGTGCTTACGGGCTGGGAGAGCCCCAGCATTTT. Translation gives CSAYGLGEPQHF.

The V call is TRBV5-1, the J call TRBJ2-3; 10 nucleotides agree with TRBD1. The CDR3 length is 15 residues. Germline V gene lookup returns CDR1 SGHRS and CDR2 YFSETQ. The trim removed 4 bases at V and 3 bases at J, leaving 5 bases unmatched. CDR3 DNA sequence: TGCGCCAGCAGCGGGGGACAGGGGAGGACAGATACGCAGTATTTT. Translated, it gives CASSGGQGRTDTQYF.

Of note for this clonotype: Being one base from a much bigger clone, this may be a read error. CDR3 sequence reads: CSVARGDEQYF. The DNA for the CDR3 is TGCAGCGTCGCGAGGGGTGACGAGCAGTACTTC. The V and J genes are TRBV29-1 and TRBJ2-7; D tentatively reads TRBD1 or TRBD2 (5 bases each). The germline V gene encodes CDR1 SQVTM and CDR2 ANQGSEA. The CDR3 spans 11 residues. Trimming stripped 6 bases from V and 5 bases from J, with 11 bases between.

This clonotype was picked up a small number of times. This chain joins TRBV25-1 and TRBJ2-5, with D perhaps given as TRBD1 or TRBD2 (6 bases each). Germline values: CDR1 MGHDK, CDR2 SYGVNS. V lost 8 bases, J lost 9 bases, and 10 bases lay in between. The length of the CDR3 is 10 residues. CDR3 nucleotide sequence: TGTGCCAGCCGTAGGGGGGCCCAGTACTTC. The encoded protein is CASRRGAQYF.

This clonotype was detected once. This sequence joins TRBV20-1 and TRBJ2-2; tentatively, D is TRBD2 (6 bases). CDR1 is DFQATT, CDR2 SNEGSKA, per germline (reference sequence). Trimming took off 6 bases at V and 5 bases at J, with 16 bases between the two ends. The CDR3 sequence is 14 residues long. Here the CDR3 reads CSALASGGTGELFF. The CDR3 nucleotides are TGCAGTGCGCTCGCCAGCGGAGGGACCGGGGAGCTGTTTTTT.